Detailed here is one T cell receptor (beta chain). Repertoires were generated with immunoSEQ multiplex PCR, while TCRdb's copy carries only in-frame clones and drops some. This sample carries 100,000 to 150,000 clones, more than 75% of them seen once, and the ten largest clones take 7.6%. The data belong to a study of blood T cell repertoires in COVID-19. Whole-study context: PBMCs, B-cell-depleted T cells, or T cells provided the cDNA or gDNA that made up the material.

V dropped 2 bases and J dropped 8; count of bases not matched to a gene: 4. Germline values: CDR1 LNHNV, CDR2 YYDKDF (reference sequence). The CDR3 has 14 amino acids. The sequenced material came from peripheral blood. The TCR comes from a man aged 50 to 59 with acute or convalescent COVID-19. The chain carries TRBV15 and TRBJ2-1; 9 bases fit TRBD2. CDR3 region: CATSRRAGGDEQFF. Written as DNA, the CDR3 is TGTGCCACCAGCAGACGGGCGGGAGGGGATGAGCAGTTCTTC.